Reported below is one T cell receptor beta chain. Its specificity is unknown. This CDR3 is built from 15 residues. Germline V gene lookup returns CDR1 SGDLS and CDR2 YYNGEE. With 3 bases removed from V and 3 bases from J, the gap between germline ends came to 13 bases. These data come from a study of T-cell memory formation after mild COVID-19. Study-wide results and caveats: Shrinking CD4+ clones were chiefly CM and EM; CD8+ ones were chiefly EMRA. Later expanders leaned CD4+, whereas day 15 to 85 contracting clones were balanced CD4/CD8. The authors left the SARS-CoV-2 specificity of second-wave clones peaking on day 37 unconfirmed.

TCR alpha and TCR beta cDNA libraries with sample barcodes and UMIs came from 5'RACE using constant-segment primers. TCRdb called the 5' RACE reads again in MiXCR, with one record for every CDR3 protein. The sample lists 150,000 to 200,000 distinct CDR3 sequences, around 21% occurring once. This sequence was found in an adult woman who had mild COVID-19 (a few samples of this study predate the infection). Cell type and time point are not known. The sample was PBMCs or a T cell subset sorted from them (not recorded which). The V and J genes are TRBV9 and TRBJ2-1; D possibly corresponds to TRBD1 (6 bases). CDR3 in DNA: TGTGCCAGCAGCGGGGCAGGGGCCGACTACAATGAGCAGTTCTTC. Translated: CASSGAGADYNEQFF.